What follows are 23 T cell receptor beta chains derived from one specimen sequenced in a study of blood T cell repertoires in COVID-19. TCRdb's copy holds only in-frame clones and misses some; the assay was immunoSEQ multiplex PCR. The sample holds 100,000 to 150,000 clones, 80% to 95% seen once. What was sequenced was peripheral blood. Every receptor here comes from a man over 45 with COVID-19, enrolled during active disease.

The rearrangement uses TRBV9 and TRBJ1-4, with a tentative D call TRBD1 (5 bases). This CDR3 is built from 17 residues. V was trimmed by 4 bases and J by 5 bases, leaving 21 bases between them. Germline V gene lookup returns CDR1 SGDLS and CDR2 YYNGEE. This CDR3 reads CASSPVGGGISNEKLFF. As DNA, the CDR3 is TGTGCCAGCAGCCCGGTGGGGGGTGGGATCTCGAATGAAAAACTGTTTTTT.

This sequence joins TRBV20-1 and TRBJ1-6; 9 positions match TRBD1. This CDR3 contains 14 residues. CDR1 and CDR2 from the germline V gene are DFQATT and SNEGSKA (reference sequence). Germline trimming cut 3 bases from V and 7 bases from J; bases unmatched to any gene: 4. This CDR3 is CSASLTGGNSPLHF. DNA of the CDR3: TGCAGTGCTAGTTTGACAGGGGGAAATTCACCCCTCCACTTT.

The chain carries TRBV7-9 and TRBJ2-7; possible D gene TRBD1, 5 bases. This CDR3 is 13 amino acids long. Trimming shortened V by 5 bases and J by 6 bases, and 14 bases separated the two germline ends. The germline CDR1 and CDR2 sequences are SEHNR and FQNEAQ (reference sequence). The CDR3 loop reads CASSPRGYVEQYF. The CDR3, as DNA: TGTGCCAGCAGCCCTAGGGGCTATGTCGAGCAGTACTTC.

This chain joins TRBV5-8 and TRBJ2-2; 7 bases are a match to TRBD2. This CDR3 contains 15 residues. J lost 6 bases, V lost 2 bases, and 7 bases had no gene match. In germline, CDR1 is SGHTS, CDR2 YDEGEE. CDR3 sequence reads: CASSFVGRASGELFF. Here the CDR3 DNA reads TGTGCCAGCAGCTTCGTTGGGAGGGCCTCCGGGGAGCTGTTTTTT.

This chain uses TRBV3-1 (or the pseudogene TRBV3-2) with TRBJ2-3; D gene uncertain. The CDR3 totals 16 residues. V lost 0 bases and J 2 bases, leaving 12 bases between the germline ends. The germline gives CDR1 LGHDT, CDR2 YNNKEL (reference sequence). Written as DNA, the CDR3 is TGTGCCAGCAGCCAAGAGGGCTACGAGCTCACAGATACGCAGTATTTT. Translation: CASSQEGYELTDTQYF.

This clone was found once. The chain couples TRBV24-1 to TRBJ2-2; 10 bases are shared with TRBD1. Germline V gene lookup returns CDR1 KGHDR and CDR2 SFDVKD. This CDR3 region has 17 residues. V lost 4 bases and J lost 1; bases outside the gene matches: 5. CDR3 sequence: CATSDPGQGENTGELFF. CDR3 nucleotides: TGTGCCACCAGTGACCCCGGACAGGGGGAGAACACCGGGGAGCTGTTTTTT.

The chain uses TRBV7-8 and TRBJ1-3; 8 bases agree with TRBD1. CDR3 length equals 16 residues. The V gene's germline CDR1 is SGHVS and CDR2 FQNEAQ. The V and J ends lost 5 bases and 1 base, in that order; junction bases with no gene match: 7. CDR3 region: CASSPRRGQSGNTIYF. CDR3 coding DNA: TGTGCCAGCAGCCCTCGCAGGGGGCAATCTGGAAACACCATATATTTT.

As DNA, the CDR3 is TGTGCCAGCAGCATAGGGGGAGATTCACCCCTCCACTTT. Translation gives CASSIGGDSPLHF. The rearrangement links TRBV6-4 to TRBJ1-6; the D gene is possibly TRBD1 (6 bases). The ends were cut back, 6 bases at V and 8 bases at J, with 11 bases in the middle. The CDR3 is 13 residues long. Germline loops: CDR1 MRHNA, CDR2 SNTAGT.

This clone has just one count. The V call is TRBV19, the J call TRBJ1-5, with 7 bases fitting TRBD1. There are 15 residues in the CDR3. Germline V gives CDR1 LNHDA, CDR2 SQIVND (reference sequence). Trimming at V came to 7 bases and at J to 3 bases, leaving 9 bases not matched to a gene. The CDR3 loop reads CASTPRGQVNQPQHF. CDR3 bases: TGTGCCAGTACGCCAAGGGGGCAGGTCAATCAGCCCCAGCATTTT.

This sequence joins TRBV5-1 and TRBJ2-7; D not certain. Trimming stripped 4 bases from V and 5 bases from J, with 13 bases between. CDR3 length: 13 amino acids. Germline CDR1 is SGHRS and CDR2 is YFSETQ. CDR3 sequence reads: CASSPTGVHEQYF. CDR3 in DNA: TGCGCCAGCAGCCCCACTGGTGTCCACGAGCAGTACTTC. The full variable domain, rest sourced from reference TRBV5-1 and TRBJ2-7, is KAGVTQTPRYLIKTRGQQVTLSCSPISGHRSVSWYQQTPGQGLQFLFEYFSETQRNKGNFPGRFSGRQFSNSRSEMNVSTLELGDSALYLCASSPTGVHEQYFGPGTRLTVT.

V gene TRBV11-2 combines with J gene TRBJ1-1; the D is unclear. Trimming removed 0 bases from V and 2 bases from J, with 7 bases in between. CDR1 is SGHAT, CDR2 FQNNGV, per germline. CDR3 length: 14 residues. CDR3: CASSLDWPNTEAFF. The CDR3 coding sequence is TGTGCCAGCAGCTTAGATTGGCCCAACACTGAAGCTTTCTTT. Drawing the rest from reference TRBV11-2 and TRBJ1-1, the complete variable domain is EAGVAQSPRYKIIEKRQSVAFWCNPISGHATLYWYQQILGQGPKLLIQFQNNGVVDDSQLPKDRFSAERLKGVDSTLKIQPAKLEDSAVYLCASSLDWPNTEAFFGQGTRLTVV.

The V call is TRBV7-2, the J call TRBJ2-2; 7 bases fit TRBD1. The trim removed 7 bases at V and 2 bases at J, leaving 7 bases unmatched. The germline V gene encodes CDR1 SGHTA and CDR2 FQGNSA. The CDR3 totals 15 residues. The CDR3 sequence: CASTLTGFNTGELFF. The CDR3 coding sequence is TGTGCCAGCACCTTGACAGGGTTTAACACCGGGGAGCTGTTTTTT.

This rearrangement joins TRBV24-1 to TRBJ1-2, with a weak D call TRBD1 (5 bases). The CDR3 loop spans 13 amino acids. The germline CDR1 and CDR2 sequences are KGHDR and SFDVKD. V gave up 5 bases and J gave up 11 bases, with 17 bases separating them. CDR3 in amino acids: CATSGFPGGDYTF. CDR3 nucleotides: TGTGCCACCAGTGGATTCCCGGGGGGGGATTACACCTTC.

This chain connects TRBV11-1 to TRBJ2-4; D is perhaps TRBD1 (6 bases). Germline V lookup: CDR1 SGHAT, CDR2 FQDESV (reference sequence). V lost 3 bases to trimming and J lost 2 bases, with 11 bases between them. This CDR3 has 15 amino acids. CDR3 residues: CASSFAGAPKNIQYF. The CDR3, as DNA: TGTGCCAGCAGCTTTGCAGGGGCCCCCAAAAACATTCAGTACTTC.

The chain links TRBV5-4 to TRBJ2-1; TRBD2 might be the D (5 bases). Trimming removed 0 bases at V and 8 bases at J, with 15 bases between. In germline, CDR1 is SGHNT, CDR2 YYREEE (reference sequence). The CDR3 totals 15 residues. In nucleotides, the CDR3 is TGTGCCAGCAGCTTGGGAGGGCGTTCTGACCATGAGCAGTTCTTC. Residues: CASSLGGRSDHEQFF. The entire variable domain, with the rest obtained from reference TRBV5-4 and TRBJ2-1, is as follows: ETGVTQSPTHLIKTRGQQVTLRCSSQSGHNTVSWYQQALGQGPQFIFQYYREEENGRGNFPPRFSGLQFPNYSSELNVNALELDDSALYLCASSLGGRSDHEQFFGPGTRLTVL.

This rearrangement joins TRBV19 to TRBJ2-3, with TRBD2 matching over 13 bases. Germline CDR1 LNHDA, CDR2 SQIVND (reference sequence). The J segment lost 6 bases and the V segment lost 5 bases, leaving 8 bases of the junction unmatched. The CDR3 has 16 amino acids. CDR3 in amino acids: CASSPRTSGRIDTQYF. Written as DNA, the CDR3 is TGTGCCAGTAGTCCTAGGACTAGCGGGAGAATCGATACGCAGTATTTT.

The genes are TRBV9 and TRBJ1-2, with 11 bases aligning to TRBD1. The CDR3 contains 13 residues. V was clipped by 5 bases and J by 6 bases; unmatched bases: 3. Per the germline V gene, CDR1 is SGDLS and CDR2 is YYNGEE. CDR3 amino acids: CASRGQGANGYTF. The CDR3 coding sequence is TGTGCCAGCAGAGGACAGGGGGCGAATGGCTACACCTTC.

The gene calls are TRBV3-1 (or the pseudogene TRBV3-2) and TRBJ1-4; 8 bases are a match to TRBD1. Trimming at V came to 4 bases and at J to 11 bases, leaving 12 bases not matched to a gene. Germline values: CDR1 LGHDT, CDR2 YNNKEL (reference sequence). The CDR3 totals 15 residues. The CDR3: CASSPTDRVNWKLFF. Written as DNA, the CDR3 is TGTGCCAGCAGCCCTACGGACAGGGTAAATTGGAAACTGTTTTTT.

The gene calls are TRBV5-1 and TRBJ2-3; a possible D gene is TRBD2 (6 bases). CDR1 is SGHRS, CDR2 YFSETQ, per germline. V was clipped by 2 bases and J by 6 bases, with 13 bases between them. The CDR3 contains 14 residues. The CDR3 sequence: CASSLETRSDTQYF. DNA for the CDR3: TGCGCCAGCAGCTTAGAGACTAGATCTGATACGCAGTATTTT.

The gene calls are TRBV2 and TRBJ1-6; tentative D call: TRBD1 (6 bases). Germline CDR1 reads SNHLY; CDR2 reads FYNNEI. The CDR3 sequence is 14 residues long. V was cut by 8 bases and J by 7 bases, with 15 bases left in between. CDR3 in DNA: TGTGCCAGCGAAGACAGGCGTATGAATTCACCCCTCCACTTT. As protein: CASEDRRMNSPLHF.

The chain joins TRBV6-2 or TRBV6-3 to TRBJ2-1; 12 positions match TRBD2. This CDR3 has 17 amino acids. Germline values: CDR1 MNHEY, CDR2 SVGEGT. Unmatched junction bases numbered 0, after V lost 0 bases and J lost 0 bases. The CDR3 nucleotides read TGTGCCAGCAGTTACTCGACTAGCGGGAGCTCCTACAATGAGCAGTTCTTC. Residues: CASSYSTSGSSYNEQFF.

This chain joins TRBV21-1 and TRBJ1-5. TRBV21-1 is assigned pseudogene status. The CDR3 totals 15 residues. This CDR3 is CASSKGTRGNQPQHF. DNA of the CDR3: TGTGCCAGCAGCAAAGGGACCCGGGGGAATCAGCCCCAGCATTTT.

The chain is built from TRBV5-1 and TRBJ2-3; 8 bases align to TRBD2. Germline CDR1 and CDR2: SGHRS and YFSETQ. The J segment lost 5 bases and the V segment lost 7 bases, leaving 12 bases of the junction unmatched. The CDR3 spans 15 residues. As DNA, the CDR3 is TGCGCCAGCTCTCGGACCGGGACTAGGCTAGATACGCAGTATTTT. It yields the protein CASSRTGTRLDTQYF.